This is a list of T cell receptor beta chains from one sample in a study of Ad26.COV2.S vaccination and SARS-CoV-2 variants. Produced via immunoSEQ multiplex PCR; TCRdb's table is partial and in-frame only. Seen here are some 390,000 clones, about 88% observed once, and the top ten hold approximately 3.7%. The sample was peripheral blood, taken in a trial of Ad26.COV2.S vaccine versus placebo. The receptors were gathered from a person between 18 and 65 years old who received the Ad26.COV2.S COVID-19 vaccine or a placebo. Both conserved end residues are part of each CDR3. Each record gives: D gene, J gene, clone size, V gene, CDR3 protein, CDR3 DNA. D genes are given only for firm matches. Some rows have no size entry. The others give once, few or many, or a class for an expanded clone.

>TRBD1|TRBJ2-7|once|TRBV20-1
CSASDAGTGVSYEQYF
TGCAGTGCTAGTGACGCCGGGACAGGGGTATCCTACGAGCAGTACTTC
>NA|TRBJ1-4|NA|TRBV14
CASSQEGRGRKLFF
TGTGCCAGCAGCCAAGAGGGCAGAGGGAGAAAACTGTTTTTT
>TRBD1|TRBJ1-1|NA|TRBV11-2
CASSPGGNFGAFF
TGTGCCAGCAGCCCAGGGGGTAATTTTGGGGCTTTCTTT
>TRBD1|TRBJ1-6|few|TRBV5-1
CASSRQGDNSPLHF
TGCGCCAGCAGCCGACAGGGGGATAATTCACCCCTCCACTTT
>NA|TRBJ1-6|few|TRBV3-1/TRBV3-2
CASSQGGNSPLHF
TGTGCCAGCAGCCAGGGGGGCAATTCACCCCTCCACTTT
>NA|TRBJ2-7|NA|TRBV3-1/TRBV3-2
CASSLLSYEQYF
TGTGCCAGCAGTCTGCTCTCCTACGAGCAGTACTTC
>TRBD1|TRBJ2-7|NA|TRBV2
CASSVEDRVVYEQYF
TGTGCCAGCAGTGTGGAGGACAGGGTCGTCTACGAGCAGTACTTC
>TRBD1|TRBJ1-2|NA|TRBV10-2
CASNPLGQGANYGYTF
TGCGCCAGCAATCCCCTAGGGCAGGGGGCGAACTATGGCTACACCTTC
>NA|TRBJ1-4|NA|TRBV7-8
CASSPVATNEKLFF
TGTGCCAGCAGCCCCGTTGCAACTAATGAAAAACTGTTTTTT
>NA|TRBJ1-2|NA|TRBV7-9
CASSLKGANYGYTF
TGTGCCAGCAGCTTGAAAGGGGCTAACTATGGCTACACCTTC
>TRBD2|TRBJ2-1|NA|TRBV6-1
CASSAKRTSGLREQFF
TGTGCCAGCAGTGCCAAGCGGACTAGCGGACTACGTGAGCAGTTCTTC
>NA|TRBJ1-3|NA|TRBV18
CASSPRVGRKLTGNTIYF
TGTGCCAGCTCACCACGTGTCGGGCGCAAGTTAACTGGAAACACCATATATTTT
>TRBD1|TRBJ1-3|once|TRBV19
CASRKQGTTGNTIYF
TGTGCCAGTAGAAAACAGGGGACAACTGGAAACACCATATATTTT
>NA|TRBJ1-5|NA|TRBV7-8
CASSSGTYNQPQHF
TGTGCCAGCAGCTCTGGGACGTACAATCAGCCCCAGCATTTT
>NA|TRBJ1-1|NA|TRBV6-5
CASSYGSMNTEAFF
TGTGCCAGCAGTTACGGCAGCATGAACACTGAAGCTTTCTTT
>NA|TRBJ1-5|once|TRBV28
CASSLAGEAQPQHF
TGTGCCAGCAGTTTGGCAGGGGAGGCTCAGCCCCAGCATTTT
>TRBD1|TRBJ1-2|NA|TRBV2
CASSGGQHNVYGYTF
TGTGCCAGCAGTGGGGGACAGCACAATGTTTATGGCTACACCTTC
>NA|TRBJ1-2|NA|TRBV20-1
CSASNILGIDGYTF
TGCAGTGCTAGTAACATCTTAGGTATCGATGGCTACACCTTC
>NA|TRBJ2-1|NA|TRBV9
CASKRGSSSYNEQFF
TGTGCCAGCAAGAGAGGGAGCAGCTCCTACAATGAGCAGTTCTTC
>NA|TRBJ1-1|NA|TRBV2
CASSEAWRGAEAFF
TGTGCCAGCAGTGAAGCCTGGAGGGGTGCTGAAGCTTTCTTT
>NA|TRBJ2-7|once|TRBV29-1
CSVEVGDEQYF
TGCAGCGTTGAAGTAGGGGACGAGCAGTACTTC
>TRBD2|TRBJ2-3|NA|TRBV18
CASSFGLAGSTDTQYF
TGTGCCAGCTCTTTCGGACTAGCGGGGAGCACAGATACGCAGTATTTT
>NA|TRBJ2-2|NA|TRBV5-1
CASSLEGGELFF
TGCGCCAGCAGCTTGGAAGGGGGGGAGCTGTTTTTT
>NA|TRBJ1-1|once|TRBV7-9
CASSLSGSTEAFF
TGTGCCAGCAGCTTATCGGGGTCCACTGAAGCTTTCTTT
>TRBD2|TRBJ2-4|NA|TRBV5-4
CASSLGREPASSGYF
TGTGCCAGCAGCTTGGGGCGGGAGCCGGCGTCTTCTGGGTACTTC
>NA|TRBJ1-2|NA|TRBV6-2/TRBV6-3
CASSVGQYGYTF
TGTGCCAGCAGTGTTGGACAGTATGGCTACACCTTC
>TRBD2|TRBJ2-5|NA|TRBV7-2
CASSLSGGIQETQYF
TGTGCCAGCAGCCTTAGCGGGGGAATCCAAGAGACCCAGTACTTC
>NA|TRBJ2-5|once|TRBV5-5
CASSWGTNQETQYF
TGTGCCAGCAGCTGGGGGACGAACCAAGAGACCCAGTACTTC
>NA|TRBJ1-1|NA|TRBV10-2
CASSEEWGPGEDTEAFF
TGCGCCAGCAGTGAGGAGTGGGGGCCGGGTGAGGACACTGAAGCTTTCTTT
>NA|TRBJ2-1|NA|TRBV18
CASSPPPGSEQFF
TGTGCCAGCTCACCACCGCCGGGAAGTGAGCAGTTCTTC
>NA|TRBJ1-2|NA|TRBV19
CASSPSRLYGYTF
TGTGCCAGTAGTCCATCTCGACTCTATGGCTACACCTTC